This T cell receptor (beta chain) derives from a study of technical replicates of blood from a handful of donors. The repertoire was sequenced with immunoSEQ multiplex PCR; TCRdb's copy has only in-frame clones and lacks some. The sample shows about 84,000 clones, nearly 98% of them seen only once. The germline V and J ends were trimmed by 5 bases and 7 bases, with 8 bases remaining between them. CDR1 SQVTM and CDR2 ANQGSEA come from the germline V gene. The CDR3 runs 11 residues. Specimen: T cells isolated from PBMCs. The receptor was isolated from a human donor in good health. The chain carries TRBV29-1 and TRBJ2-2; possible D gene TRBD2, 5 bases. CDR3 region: CSVSGIGELFF. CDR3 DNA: TGCAGCGTTAGCGGTATCGGGGAGCTGTTTTTT.